This is a list of T cell receptor beta chains from one sample in a study of shared clonotypes between healthy human individuals. TCRdb keeps only in-frame clones here, not all; method: immunoSEQ multiplex PCR. The data contain 800,000 or so clones, just over 95% of them seen just once; the ten biggest clones take up less than 0.25%. The sequenced sample was naive CD8+ T cells sorted from blood. These receptors were obtained from a man aged 30-40 years in good health. The CDR3 runs from the conserved cysteine through the conserved F or W. A D gene is named only where the DNA matches it firmly. Clone size is shown for a subset of rows, as once, few, many or a class of expanded clone.

J gene: TRBJ2-4; V gene: TRBV19; clone size: .; D gene: .; CDR3 protein: CASSIYTGAQNIQYF; CDR3 DNA: TGTGCCAGTAGTATCTACACCGGGGCTCAAAACATTCAGTACTTC
J gene: TRBJ1-1; V gene: TRBV6-5; clone size: .; D gene: .; CDR3 protein: CASSYRQLSEAFF; CDR3 DNA: TGTGCCAGCAGTTACCGGCAGCTAAGTGAAGCTTTCTTT
J gene: TRBJ1-2; V gene: TRBV5-4; clone size: .; D gene: .; CDR3 protein: CATLGGGGYGYTF; CDR3 DNA: TGTGCCACCCTCGGGGGAGGGGGCTATGGCTACACCTTC
J gene: TRBJ2-7; V gene: TRBV9; clone size: .; D gene: .; CDR3 protein: CASSVGQGMVEQYF; CDR3 DNA: TGTGCCAGCAGCGTAGGCCAGGGGATGGTCGAGCAGTACTTC
J gene: TRBJ1-5; V gene: TRBV7-6; clone size: .; D gene: TRBD1; CDR3 protein: CASSQTGTANQPQHF; CDR3 DNA: TGTGCCAGCAGCCAGACCGGGACAGCAAATCAGCCCCAGCATTTT
J gene: TRBJ2-7; V gene: TRBV27; clone size: .; D gene: TRBD2; CDR3 protein: CASSLTSGRLSPEQYF; CDR3 DNA: TGTGCCAGCAGTTTGACTAGCGGGAGACTCTCCCCCGAGCAGTACTTC
J gene: TRBJ2-7; V gene: TRBV7-9; clone size: once; D gene: TRBD2; CDR3 protein: CASSPGLANLYEQYF; CDR3 DNA: TGTGCCAGCAGCCCGGGACTAGCGAACCTCTACGAGCAGTACTTC
J gene: TRBJ2-5; V gene: TRBV7-8; clone size: .; D gene: .; CDR3 protein: CASSLLYATGPGETQYF; CDR3 DNA: TGTGCCAGCAGCTTACTTTACGCGACGGGTCCAGGAGAGACCCAGTACTTC
J gene: TRBJ2-7; V gene: TRBV7-8; clone size: .; D gene: TRBD1; CDR3 protein: CASSFGQGNYRRYEQYF; CDR3 DNA: TGTGCCAGCAGCTTCGGACAGGGGAACTATCGACGCTACGAGCAGTACTTC
J gene: TRBJ2-1; V gene: TRBV9; clone size: .; D gene: TRBD2; CDR3 protein: CASSVETSDEQFF; CDR3 DNA: TGTGCCAGCAGCGTAGAGACTAGCGATGAGCAGTTCTTC
J gene: TRBJ2-1; V gene: TRBV19; clone size: .; D gene: TRBD2; CDR3 protein: CASSMWWRERVLEQFF; CDR3 DNA: TGTGCCAGTAGTATGTGGTGGCGGGAGAGGGTTTTGGAGCAGTTCTTC
J gene: TRBJ2-1; V gene: TRBV7-6; clone size: .; D gene: TRBD2; CDR3 protein: CASSLEAGGLDEQFF; CDR3 DNA: TGTGCCAGCAGCTTAGAAGCGGGAGGTTTAGATGAGCAGTTCTTC
J gene: TRBJ2-7; V gene: TRBV5-1; clone size: .; D gene: .; CDR3 protein: CASSPGTDSYEQYF; CDR3 DNA: TGCGCCAGCAGCCCCGGGACTGACTCCTACGAGCAGTACTTC
J gene: TRBJ2-3; V gene: TRBV7-9; clone size: .; D gene: .; CDR3 protein: CASSPPRDGYTDTQYF; CDR3 DNA: TGTGCCAGCAGCCCCCCCCGGGACGGATACACAGATACGCAGTATTTT
J gene: TRBJ2-3; V gene: TRBV11-2; clone size: .; D gene: TRBD2; CDR3 protein: CASSLGGGEADTQYF; CDR3 DNA: TGTGCCAGCAGCTTAGGGGGAGGGGAGGCAGATACGCAGTATTTT
J gene: TRBJ2-7; V gene: TRBV25-1; clone size: .; D gene: TRBD2; CDR3 protein: CASSFRTSGSYEQYF; CDR3 DNA: TGTGCCAGCAGTTTTAGGACTAGCGGCTCCTACGAGCAGTACTTC
J gene: TRBJ2-3; V gene: TRBV5-4; clone size: .; D gene: .; CDR3 protein: CASSLGLDTQYF; CDR3 DNA: TGTGCCAGCAGCTTGGGTCTAGATACGCAGTATTTT
J gene: TRBJ1-2; V gene: TRBV7-2; clone size: .; D gene: .; CDR3 protein: CASSLVRLGNYGYTF; CDR3 DNA: TGTGCCAGCAGCTTAGTCCGGCTCGGGAACTATGGCTACACCTTC
J gene: TRBJ1-1; V gene: TRBV10-3; clone size: once; D gene: .; CDR3 protein: CAISATANIEAFF; CDR3 DNA: TGTGCCATCAGTGCGACGGCGAATATTGAAGCTTTCTTT
J gene: TRBJ2-7; V gene: TRBV6-1; clone size: .; D gene: TRBD1; CDR3 protein: CASSEVGTGGPYEQYF; CDR3 DNA: TGTGCCAGCAGTGAAGTTGGGACAGGGGGACCCTACGAGCAGTACTTC
J gene: TRBJ2-1; V gene: TRBV9; clone size: once; D gene: TRBD1; CDR3 protein: CASSVGDRHEQFF; CDR3 DNA: TGTGCCAGCTCTGTGGGGGACAGGCATGAGCAGTTCTTC
J gene: TRBJ2-3; V gene: TRBV7-9; clone size: .; D gene: .; CDR3 protein: CASSLDASSWLTDTQYF; CDR3 DNA: TGTGCCAGCAGCTTAGACGCCAGTTCATGGCTTACAGATACGCAGTATTTT
J gene: TRBJ2-3; V gene: TRBV5-1; clone size: .; D gene: .; CDR3 protein: CASMRSNSDTQYF; CDR3 DNA: TGCGCCAGCATGCGGTCAAATTCGGATACGCAGTATTTT
J gene: TRBJ1-1; V gene: TRBV5-1; clone size: .; D gene: .; CDR3 protein: CASSPGEVPEAFF; CDR3 DNA: TGCGCCAGCAGCCCTGGTGAAGTCCCTGAAGCTTTCTTT
J gene: TRBJ1-1; V gene: TRBV27; clone size: .; D gene: .; CDR3 protein: CASSFAQNTEAFF; CDR3 DNA: TGTGCCAGCAGTTTCGCCCAGAACACTGAAGCTTTCTTT
J gene: TRBJ2-3; V gene: TRBV5-1; clone size: once; D gene: TRBD1; CDR3 protein: CASSSSTGGVTDTQYF; CDR3 DNA: TGCGCCAGCAGCTCATCTACAGGGGGAGTCACAGATACGCAGTATTTT
J gene: TRBJ2-3; V gene: TRBV7-8; clone size: .; D gene: .; CDR3 protein: CASSSVGPGTDTQYF; CDR3 DNA: TGTGCCAGCAGCTCGGTCGGCCCTGGCACAGATACGCAGTATTTT
J gene: TRBJ1-1; V gene: TRBV7-9; clone size: .; D gene: .; CDR3 protein: CASSFFRGPDTEAFF; CDR3 DNA: TGTGCCAGCAGCTTTTTCCGGGGACCAGACACTGAAGCTTTCTTT
J gene: TRBJ2-7; V gene: TRBV11-2; clone size: .; D gene: .; CDR3 protein: CASSPAPLYEQYF; CDR3 DNA: TGTGCCAGCAGCCCCGCACCCCTCTACGAGCAGTACTTC
J gene: TRBJ2-3; V gene: TRBV6-4; clone size: .; D gene: .; CDR3 protein: CASSDSGEGNTQYF; CDR3 DNA: TGTGCCAGCAGTGACTCGGGAGAAGGGAATACGCAGTATTTT
J gene: TRBJ2-3; V gene: TRBV28; clone size: .; D gene: .; CDR3 protein: CASSQETGPEAPDTQYF; CDR3 DNA: TGTGCCAGCAGTCAGGAGACAGGTCCTGAAGCTCCAGATACGCAGTATTTT
J gene: TRBJ2-7; V gene: TRBV6-6; clone size: .; D gene: .; CDR3 protein: CASSTRNRSPGEQYF; CDR3 DNA: TGTGCCAGCAGTACCCGTAACAGGTCCCCAGGCGAGCAGTACTTC
J gene: TRBJ1-2; V gene: TRBV28; clone size: .; D gene: TRBD1; CDR3 protein: CASSQRDRGPNGYTF; CDR3 DNA: TGTGCCAGCAGTCAGAGGGACAGGGGGCCTAATGGCTACACCTTC
J gene: TRBJ1-1; V gene: TRBV4-3; clone size: .; D gene: .; CDR3 protein: CASSPRRGHTEAFF; CDR3 DNA: TGCGCCAGCAGCCCTAGACGCGGACACACTGAAGCTTTCTTT
J gene: TRBJ2-5; V gene: TRBV7-9; clone size: .; D gene: .; CDR3 protein: CASSNYRTAGETQYF; CDR3 DNA: TGTGCCAGCAGCAATTACCGGACGGCGGGGGAGACCCAGTACTTC
J gene: TRBJ2-6; V gene: TRBV7-9; clone size: .; D gene: TRBD1; CDR3 protein: CASSSGQTLGANVLTF; CDR3 DNA: TGTGCCAGCAGTTCGGGACAGACCCTGGGAGCCAACGTCCTGACTTTC
J gene: TRBJ2-1; V gene: TRBV11-3; clone size: .; D gene: .; CDR3 protein: CASSPRGPDNEQFF; CDR3 DNA: TGTGCCAGCAGCCCCCGGGGGCCTGACAATGAGCAGTTCTTC